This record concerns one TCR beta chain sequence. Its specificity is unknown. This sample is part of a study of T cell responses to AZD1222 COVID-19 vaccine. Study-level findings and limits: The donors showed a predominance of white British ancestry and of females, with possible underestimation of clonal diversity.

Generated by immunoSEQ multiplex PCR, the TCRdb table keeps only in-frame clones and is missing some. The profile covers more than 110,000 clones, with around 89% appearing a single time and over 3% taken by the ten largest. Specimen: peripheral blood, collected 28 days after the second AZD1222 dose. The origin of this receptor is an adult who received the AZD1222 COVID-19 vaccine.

In DNA, the CDR3 is TGTGCCAGCAGCTTAGGAGCGGGAGGCCCCCAAGAGACCCAGTACTTC. Translating it yields CASSLGAGGPQETQYF. The chain has TRBV11-3 and TRBJ2-5; 9 bases agree with TRBD2. V shed 1 base and J 1 base; nucleotides not matched to a gene: 4. The CDR3 sequence is 16 residues long. Germline V gives CDR1 SGHNT, CDR2 YENEEA.